There are many counts of the clone carrying this T cell receptor (beta chain). Its antigen remains unidentified. The CDR3 has 15 amino acids. Germline assignment: CDR1 LNHDA and CDR2 SQIVND (reference sequence). V was pared by 1 base and J by 7 bases, with 14 bases between. TCRdb re-analysed the 5' RACE reads in MiXCR, keeping a single row per CDR3 protein. The repertoire consists of 110,000 or so distinct CDR3 sequences, with about 6.8% occurring once and the leading ten covering 2.7%. The data originate from a study of T cells after yellow fever vaccination. Study at large: Fractions containing few cells were prepared with SMART-Seq v4 Ultra Low Input.

The study's findings and limits: The study re-detected most primary-vaccination clones after the booster (96% CD4, just over 85% CD8). Contamination of FACS-sorted repertoires by abundant clonotypes from the bulk population could occur.

J is TRBJ1-5 and V is TRBV19; no firm D call. The TCR comes from a man in his late teens or twenties who received the YFV17D yellow fever vaccine. Material: CD4+ T cells sorted from PBMCs, obtained approximately 40 days after the first yellow fever vaccination. The CDR3 DNA reads as TGTGCCAGTAGTATAGGAGCCTCATGGATACAGCCCCAGCATTTT. Its translation is CASSIGASWIQPQHF. The whole variable domain, filled in from reference TRBV19 and TRBJ1-5, reads DGGITQSPKYLFRKEGQNVTLSCEQNLNHDAMYWYRQDPGQGLRLIYYSQIVNDFQKGDIAEGYSVSREKKESFPLTVTSAQKNPTAFYLCASSIGASWIQPQHFGDGTRLSIL.